This is a list of T cell receptor beta chains from one sample in a study of a mutant IDH1 vaccine in newly diagnosed glioma. Antigen specificity for these receptors is unknown. The method was immunoSEQ multiplex PCR; TCRdb's version includes in-frame clones alone and lacks a portion of them. This table has some 66,000 clones, roughly 80% appearing once. Source: PBMCs, taken from a glioma patient whose treatment included an IDH1 peptide vaccine. The receptors were gathered from a young man with glioma. Both conserved end residues are part of each CDR3. The D gene is left open where the match is weak. Rows may omit the clone size; those that give it use once, few, many or a size class.

j_gene,abundance,v_gene,d_gene,len,CDR3nt,CDR3aa
TRBJ1-6,.,TRBV6-4,TRBD1,14,TGTGCCAGCAGTGACTACAGGGGGGGTTCACCCCTCCACTTT,CASSDYRGGSPLHF
TRBJ2-7,few,TRBV5-1,.,14,TGCGCCAGCAGCAGGACTGGATCCTCCTACGAGCAGTACTTC,CASSRTGSSYEQYF
TRBJ2-7,.,TRBV15,.,14,TGTGCCACCGCCCTAGGGGGGCCCTCCTACGAGCAGTACTTC,CATALGGPSYEQYF
TRBJ1-6,.,TRBV6-6,TRBD1,16,TGTGCCAGCAGTTACGGTACAGGGGATTATAATTCACCCCTCCACTTT,CASSYGTGDYNSPLHF
TRBJ1-1,few,TRBV2,.,13,TGTGCCAGCAGTGAAGAGTCTGGGATTGAAGCTTTCTTT,CASSEESGIEAFF
TRBJ2-1,.,TRBV13,TRBD2,16,TGTGCCAGCAGCTTGGATCCAGCGGGGGGCTACAATGAGCAGTTCTTC,CASSLDPAGGYNEQFF
TRBJ1-4,.,TRBV5-6,TRBD1,14,TGTGCCAGCAGCTGGGACAGGGGGAATGAAAAACTGTTTTTT,CASSWDRGNEKLFF
TRBJ2-5,.,TRBV18,.,15,TGTGCCAGCTCACTCACCACAGGGTACCAAGAGACCCAGTACTTC,CASSLTTGYQETQYF
TRBJ2-1,.,TRBV7-8,TRBD2,15,TGTGCCAGCAGCTCACCTAGCGGGGGGGTGAATGAGCAGTTCTTC,CASSSPSGGVNEQFF
TRBJ2-1,.,TRBV2,TRBD1,15,TGTGCCACCGCCACCCCGGGACAGGGGAACAATGAGCAGTTCTTC,CATATPGQGNNEQFF
TRBJ1-6,.,TRBV4-2,.,17,TGTGCCAGCAGCCAAGACGCAGGGAGCACCTATAATTCACCCCTCCACTTT,CASSQDAGSTYNSPLHF
TRBJ2-3,.,TRBV19,TRBD1,15,TGTGCCAGTAGGACAGGGGAGGTAGGGTCGGATACGCAGTATTTT,CASRTGEVGSDTQYF
TRBJ1-4,.,TRBV7-8,TRBD1,14,TGTGCCAGCAGCCGGGACAGGGGAAATGAAAAACTGTTTTTT,CASSRDRGNEKLFF
TRBJ1-2,.,TRBV5-1,.,13,TGCGCCAGCAGCCTGGACACAAACTATGGCTACACCTTC,CASSLDTNYGYTF
TRBJ1-4,.,TRBV15,TRBD1,14,TGTGCCACCAGCCGGACAGGGGGTAGTGAAAAACTGTTTTTT,CATSRTGGSEKLFF
TRBJ1-5,.,TRBV2,.,16,TGTGCCAGCAGGGCTCCTCAGGGATATAGCAATCAGCCCCAGCATTTT,CASRAPQGYSNQPQHF
TRBJ2-6,.,TRBV30,TRBD1,17,TGTGCCTGGAAGGGGGCGTCGTTTAGGACTGGGGCCAACGTCCTGACTTTC,CAWKGASFRTGANVLTF
TRBJ1-1,few,TRBV7-9,TRBD1,14,TGTGCCAGCAGCCTGGGGACAGGGCTCACTGAAGCTTTCTTT,CASSLGTGLTEAFF
TRBJ1-2,.,TRBV11-2,.,11,TGTGCCAGCAGCTTAGGTCCTGGCTACACCTTC,CASSLGPGYTF
TRBJ1-5,.,TRBV7-2,.,13,TGTGCCAGCAGCATAGGGGGGTCCTTGCCCCAGCATTTT,CASSIGGSLPQHF
TRBJ2-3,.,TRBV4-2,.,14,TGTGCCAGCAGCCAAGATATTGGGTCCGATACGCAGTATTTT,CASSQDIGSDTQYF
TRBJ1-1,.,TRBV9,.,13,TGTGCCAGCAGCGTAGATCAGAACACTGAAGCTTTCTTT,CASSVDQNTEAFF
TRBJ2-2,.,TRBV5-1,.,19,TGCGCCAGCAGCTTGGCCGGACAGTGGGGAGCGATGGACACCGGGGAGCTGTTTTTT,CASSLAGQWGAMDTGELFF
TRBJ2-3,.,TRBV4-1,.,14,TGCGCCAGCAGCCGAGGGGTATCGTCAGATACGCAGTATTTT,CASSRGVSSDTQYF
TRBJ2-7,.,TRBV5-1,.,14,TGCGCCAGCAGCCCCCGCACAGGGAACTACGAGCAGTACTTC,CASSPRTGNYEQYF
TRBJ2-3,.,TRBV9,.,15,TGTGCCAGCAGCGTAGACTCCCCTAGCACAGATACGCAGTATTTT,CASSVDSPSTDTQYF
TRBJ1-2,.,TRBV28,.,13,TGTGCCAGCAGTTTGGGACACGGATATGGCTACACCTTC,CASSLGHGYGYTF